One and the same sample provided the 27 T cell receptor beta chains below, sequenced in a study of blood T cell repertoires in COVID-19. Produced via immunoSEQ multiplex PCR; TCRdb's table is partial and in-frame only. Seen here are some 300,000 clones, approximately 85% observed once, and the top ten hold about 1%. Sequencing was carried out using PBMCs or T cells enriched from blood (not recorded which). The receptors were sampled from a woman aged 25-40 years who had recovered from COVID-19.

CDR3 sequence: CATSDLVAPARHRHGYTF. Here the CDR3 DNA reads TGTGCCACCAGTGATTTGGTGGCCCCGGCCAGGCACCGCCATGGCTACACCTTC. This rearrangement joins TRBV24-1 to TRBJ1-2; no reliable D call. This CDR3 has 18 residues. Germline-derived CDR1 and CDR2 are KGHDR and SFDVKD. V lost 0 bases and J lost 6, with 22 bases in between.

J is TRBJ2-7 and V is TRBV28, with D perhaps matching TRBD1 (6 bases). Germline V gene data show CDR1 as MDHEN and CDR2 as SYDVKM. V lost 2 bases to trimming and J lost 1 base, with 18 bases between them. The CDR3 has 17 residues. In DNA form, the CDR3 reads TGTGCCAGCAGTTTACAAAGGGTCGGGACAAGGTCCTACGAGCAGTACTTC. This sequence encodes CASSLQRVGTRSYEQYF.

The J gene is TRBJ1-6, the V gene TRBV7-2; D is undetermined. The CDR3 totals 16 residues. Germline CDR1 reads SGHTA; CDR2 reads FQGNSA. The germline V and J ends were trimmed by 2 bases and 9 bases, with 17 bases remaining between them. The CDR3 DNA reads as TGTGCCAGCAGCTTATCCGCCAGCGCTCTGGGTTCACCCCTCCACTTT. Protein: CASSLSASALGSPLHF.

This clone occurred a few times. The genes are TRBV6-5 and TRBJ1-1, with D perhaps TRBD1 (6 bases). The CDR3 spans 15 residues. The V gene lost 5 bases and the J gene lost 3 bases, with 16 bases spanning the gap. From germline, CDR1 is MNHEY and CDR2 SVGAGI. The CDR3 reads CASSPHGGGDTEAFF. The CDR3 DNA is TGTGCCAGCAGTCCTCACGGGGGGGGCGACACTGAAGCTTTCTTT.

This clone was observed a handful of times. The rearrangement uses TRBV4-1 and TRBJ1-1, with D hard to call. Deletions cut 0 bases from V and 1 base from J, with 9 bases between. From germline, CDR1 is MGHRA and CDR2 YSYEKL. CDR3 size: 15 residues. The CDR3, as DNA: TGCGCCAGCAGCCAAGACAGAAGAACGAACACTGAAGCTTTCTTT. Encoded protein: CASSQDRRTNTEAFF.

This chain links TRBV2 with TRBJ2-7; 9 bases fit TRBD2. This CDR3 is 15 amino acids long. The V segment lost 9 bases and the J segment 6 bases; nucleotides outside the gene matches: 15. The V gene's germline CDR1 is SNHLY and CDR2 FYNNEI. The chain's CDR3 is CASGEASGMYFEQYF. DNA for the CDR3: TGTGCCAGTGGTGAGGCTAGCGGGATGTATTTCGAGCAGTACTTC.

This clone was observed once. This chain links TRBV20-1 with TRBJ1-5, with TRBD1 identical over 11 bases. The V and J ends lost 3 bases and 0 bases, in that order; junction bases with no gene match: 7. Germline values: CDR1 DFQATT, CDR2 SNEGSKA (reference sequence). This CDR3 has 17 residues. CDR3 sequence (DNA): TGCAGTGCTAGTGGTGGACAGGGGGCTTATAGCAATCAGCCCCAGCATTTT. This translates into CSASGGQGAYSNQPQHF.

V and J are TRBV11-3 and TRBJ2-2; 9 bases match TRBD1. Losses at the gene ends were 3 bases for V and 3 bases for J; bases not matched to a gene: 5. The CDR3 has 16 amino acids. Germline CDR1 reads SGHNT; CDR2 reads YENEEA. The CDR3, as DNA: TGTGCCAGCAGCTTGGGGACAGGGCCCGACACCGGGGAGCTGTTTTTT. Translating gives CASSLGTGPDTGELFF.

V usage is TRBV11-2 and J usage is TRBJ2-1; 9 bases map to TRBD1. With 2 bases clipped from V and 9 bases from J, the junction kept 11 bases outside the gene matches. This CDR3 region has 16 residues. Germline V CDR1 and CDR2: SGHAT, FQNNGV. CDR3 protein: CASSLLVGQGSGEQFF. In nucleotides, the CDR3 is TGTGCCAGCAGCTTATTAGTCGGACAGGGGTCAGGTGAGCAGTTCTTC. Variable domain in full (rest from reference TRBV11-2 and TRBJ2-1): EAGVAQSPRYKIIEKRQSVAFWCNPISGHATLYWYQQILGQGPKLLIQFQNNGVVDDSQLPKDRFSAERLKGVDSTLKIQPAKLEDSAVYLCASSLLVGQGSGEQFFGPGTRLTVL.

CDR3 coding DNA: TGTGCTTCACTTCTGGACAGTAACTATGGCTACACCTTC. Protein: CASLLDSNYGYTF. V is TRBV30 and J is TRBJ1-2; D is possibly TRBD1 (6 bases). Per the germline V gene, CDR1 is GTSNPN and CDR2 is SVGIG (reference sequence). The CDR3 runs to 13 residues.

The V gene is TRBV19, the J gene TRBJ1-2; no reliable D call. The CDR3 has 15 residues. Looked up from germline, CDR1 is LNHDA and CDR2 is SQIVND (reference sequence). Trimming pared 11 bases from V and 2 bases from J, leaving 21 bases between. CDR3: CAAIGAASPNYGYTF. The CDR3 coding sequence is TGTGCCGCCATCGGAGCAGCGAGTCCGAACTATGGCTACACCTTC.

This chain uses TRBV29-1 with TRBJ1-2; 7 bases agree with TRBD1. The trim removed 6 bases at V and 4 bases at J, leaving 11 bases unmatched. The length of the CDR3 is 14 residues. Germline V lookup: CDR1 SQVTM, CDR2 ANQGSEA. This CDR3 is CSVLQGGVGYGYTF. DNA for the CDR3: TGCAGCGTCCTCCAGGGGGGAGTGGGCTATGGCTACACCTTC.

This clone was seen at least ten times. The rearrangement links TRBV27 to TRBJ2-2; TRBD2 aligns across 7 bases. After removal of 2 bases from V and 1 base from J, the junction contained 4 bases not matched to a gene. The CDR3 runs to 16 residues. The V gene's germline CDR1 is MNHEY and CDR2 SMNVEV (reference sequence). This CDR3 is CASSLRLAVNTGELFF. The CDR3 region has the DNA TGTGCCAGCAGTTTAAGGCTAGCGGTGAACACCGGGGAGCTGTTTTTT.

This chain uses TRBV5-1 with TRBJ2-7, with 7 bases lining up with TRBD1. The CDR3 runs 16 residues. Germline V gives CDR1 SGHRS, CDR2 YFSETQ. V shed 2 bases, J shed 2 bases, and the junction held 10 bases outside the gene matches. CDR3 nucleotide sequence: TGCGCCAGCAGCTTTAGTAAGGGGGCTGTTCCCTACGAGCAGTACTTC. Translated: CASSFSKGAVPYEQYF.

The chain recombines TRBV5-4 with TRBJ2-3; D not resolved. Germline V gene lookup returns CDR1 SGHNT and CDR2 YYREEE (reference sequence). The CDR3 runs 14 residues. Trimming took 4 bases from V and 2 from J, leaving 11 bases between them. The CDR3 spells CASSLYSPTDTQYF. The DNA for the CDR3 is TGTGCCAGCAGCCTCTACTCCCCCACAGATACGCAGTATTTT.

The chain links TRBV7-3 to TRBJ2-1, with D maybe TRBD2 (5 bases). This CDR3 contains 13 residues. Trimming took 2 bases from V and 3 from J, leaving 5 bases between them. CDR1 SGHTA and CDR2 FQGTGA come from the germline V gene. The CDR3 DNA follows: TGTGCCAGCAGCTTACGGGACTACAATGAGCAGTTCTTC. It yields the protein CASSLRDYNEQFF. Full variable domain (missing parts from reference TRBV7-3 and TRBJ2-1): GAGVSQTPSNKVTEKGKYVELRCDPISGHTALYWYRQSLGQGPEFLIYFQGTGAADDSGLPNDRFFAVRPEGSVSTLKIQRTERGDSAVYLCASSLRDYNEQFFGPGTRLTVL.

CDR3 in DNA: TGTGCCAGCAGTCTGTACAATGAGCAGTTCTTC. As protein: CASSLYNEQFF. The genes are TRBV27 and TRBJ2-1; D unclear. The CDR3 spans 11 residues. With 5 bases removed from V and 4 bases from J, the gap between germline ends came to 3 bases. Germline V gene sequence: CDR1 MNHEY, CDR2 SMNVEV (reference sequence).

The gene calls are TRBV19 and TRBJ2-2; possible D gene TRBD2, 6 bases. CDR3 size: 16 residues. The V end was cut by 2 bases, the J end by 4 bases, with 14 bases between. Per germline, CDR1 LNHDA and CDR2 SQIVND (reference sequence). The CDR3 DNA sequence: TGTGCCAGTAGTATATTCGGCGGGGAGAGCACCGGGGAGCTGTTTTTT. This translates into CASSIFGGESTGELFF. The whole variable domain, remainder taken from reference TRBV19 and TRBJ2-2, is DGGITQSPKYLFRKEGQNVTLSCEQNLNHDAMYWYRQDPGQGLRLIYYSQIVNDFQKGDIAEGYSVSREKKESFPLTVTSAQKNPTAFYLCASSIFGGESTGELFFGEGSRLTVL.

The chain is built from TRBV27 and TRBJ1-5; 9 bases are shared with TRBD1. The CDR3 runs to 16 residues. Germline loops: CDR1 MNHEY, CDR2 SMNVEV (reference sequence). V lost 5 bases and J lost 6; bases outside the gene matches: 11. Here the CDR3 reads CASSPDPGTGFQPQHF. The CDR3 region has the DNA TGTGCCAGCAGTCCCGACCCCGGGACAGGGTTTCAGCCCCAGCATTTT.

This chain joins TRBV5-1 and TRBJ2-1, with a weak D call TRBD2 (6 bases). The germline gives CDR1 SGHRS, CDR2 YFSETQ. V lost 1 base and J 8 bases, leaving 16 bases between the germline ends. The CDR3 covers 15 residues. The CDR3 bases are TGCGCCAGCAGCTTGCTAGCTCCCGGGAGTGATGAGCAGTTCTTC. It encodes CASSLLAPGSDEQFF.

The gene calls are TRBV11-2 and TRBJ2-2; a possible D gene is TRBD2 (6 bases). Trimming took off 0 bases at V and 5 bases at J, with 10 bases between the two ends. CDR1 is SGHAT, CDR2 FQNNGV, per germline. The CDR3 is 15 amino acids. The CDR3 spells CASSLDFGGTGELFF. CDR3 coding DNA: TGTGCCAGCAGCTTAGATTTTGGGGGGACCGGGGAGCTGTTTTTT.

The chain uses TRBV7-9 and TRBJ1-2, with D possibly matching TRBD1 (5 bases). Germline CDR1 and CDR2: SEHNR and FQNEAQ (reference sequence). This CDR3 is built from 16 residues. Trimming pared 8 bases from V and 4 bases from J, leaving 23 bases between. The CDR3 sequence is CASSPNFQGLGYGYTF. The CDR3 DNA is TGTGCCAGCTCGCCCAACTTTCAGGGACTGGGCTATGGCTACACCTTC.

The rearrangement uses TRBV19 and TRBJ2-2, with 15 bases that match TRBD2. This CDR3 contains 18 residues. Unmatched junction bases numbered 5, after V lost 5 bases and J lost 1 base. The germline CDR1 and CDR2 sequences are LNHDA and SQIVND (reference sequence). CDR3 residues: CASSPRTSGRGNTGELFF. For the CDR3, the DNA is TGTGCCAGTAGTCCAAGGACTAGCGGGAGGGGGAACACCGGGGAGCTGTTTTTT.

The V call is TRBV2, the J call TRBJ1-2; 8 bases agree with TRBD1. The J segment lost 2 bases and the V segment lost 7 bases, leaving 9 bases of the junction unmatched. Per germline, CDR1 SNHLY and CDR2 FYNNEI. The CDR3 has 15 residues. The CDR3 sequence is CASTLGQGGNYGYTF. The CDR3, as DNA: TGTGCCAGCACCCTAGGACAGGGCGGGAACTATGGCTACACCTTC. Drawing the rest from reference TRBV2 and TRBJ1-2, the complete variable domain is EPEVTQTPSHQVTQMGQEVILRCVPISNHLYFYWYRQILGQKVEFLVSFYNNEISEKSEIFDDQFSVERPDGSNFTLKIRSTKLEDSAMYFCASTLGQGGNYGYTFGSGTRLTVV.

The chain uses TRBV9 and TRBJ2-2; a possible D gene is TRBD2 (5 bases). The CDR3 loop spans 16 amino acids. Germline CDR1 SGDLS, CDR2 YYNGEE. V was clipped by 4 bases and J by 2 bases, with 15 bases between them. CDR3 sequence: CASSPRATPNTGELFF. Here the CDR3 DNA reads TGTGCCAGCAGCCCGAGGGCTACTCCCAACACCGGGGAGCTGTTTTTT.

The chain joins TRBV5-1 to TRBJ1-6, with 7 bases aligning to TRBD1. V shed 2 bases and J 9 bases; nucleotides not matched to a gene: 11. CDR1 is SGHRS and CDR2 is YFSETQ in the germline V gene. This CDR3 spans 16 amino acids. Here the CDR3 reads CASSLRTTGTGSPLHF. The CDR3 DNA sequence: TGCGCCAGCAGCTTACGTACGACAGGGACGGGTTCACCCCTCCACTTT.

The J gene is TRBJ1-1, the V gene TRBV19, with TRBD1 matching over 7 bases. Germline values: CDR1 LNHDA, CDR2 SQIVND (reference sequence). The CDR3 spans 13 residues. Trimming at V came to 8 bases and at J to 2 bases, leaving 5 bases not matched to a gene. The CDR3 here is CASGQVTNTEAFF. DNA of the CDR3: TGTGCCAGTGGACAGGTGACTAACACTGAAGCTTTCTTT.